Listed below are T cell receptor beta chains from one sample, sequenced in a study of shared clonotypes between healthy human individuals. The data were produced by immunoSEQ multiplex PCR, yet TCRdb's version contains in-frame clones alone and is incomplete. The sample records about 1 million clones, around 76% being singletons. The sample comprised memory CD4+ T cells sorted from blood. These receptors originate from a man aged 18 to 30 in good health. Both conserved end residues are part of each CDR3. Fields, in order: CDR3 length, D gene, J gene, clone size, V gene, CDR3 DNA, CDR3 protein. The D gene is left open where the match is weak. Clone size appears in some rows only: once, few, many, or a class for an expanded clone.

>14|.|TRBJ1-4|.|TRBV5-1
TGCGCCAGCAGCCAACTAGCATTAGAGGAAAAACTGTTTTTT
CASSQLALEEKLFF
>15|TRBD1|TRBJ1-5|.|TRBV6-1
TGTGCCAGCAGTGGTAGGACAGGGGGCAATCAGCCCCAGCATTTT
CASSGRTGGNQPQHF
>14|.|TRBJ2-2|.|TRBV7-2
TGTGCCAGCAGCTTTGGGCGTTGGACCGGGGAGCTGTTTTTT
CASSFGRWTGELFF
>12|.|TRBJ2-7|.|TRBV9
TGTGCCAGCAGCCCTTCGGGGGCCGAGCAGTACTTC
CASSPSGAEQYF
>17|.|TRBJ2-6|few|TRBV5-1
TGCGCCAGCAGCTCAGGAATGGCGGCGTCTGGGGCCAACGTCCTGACTTTC
CASSSGMAASGANVLTF
>18|.|TRBJ1-3|.|TRBV7-2
TGTGCCAGCAGCTTGTCTCGCCCGGGGGGTGACTCTGGAAACACCATATATTTT
CASSLSRPGGDSGNTIYF
>14|TRBD1|TRBJ1-5|.|TRBV2
TGTGCCAGCAGGGGACAGGTAATCAATCAGCCCCAGCATTTT
CASRGQVINQPQHF
>13|TRBD2|TRBJ2-5|.|TRBV10-3
TGTGCCATCATCCTAGCGGGACAAGAGACCCAGTACTTC
CAIILAGQETQYF
>12|.|TRBJ2-3|few|TRBV7-9
TGTGCCAGCGAAGGGGTCAGGGATACGCAGTATTTT
CASEGVRDTQYF
>14|.|TRBJ1-5|.|TRBV18
TGTGCCAGCTCAAGAACCGGGGGTAATCAGCCCCAGCATTTT
CASSRTGGNQPQHF
>13|TRBD2|TRBJ2-1|.|TRBV6-5
TGTGCCGCCGGGACTAGCGGTAACAATGAGCAGTTCTTC
CAAGTSGNNEQFF
>13|TRBD1|TRBJ1-2|many|TRBV5-4
TGTGCCAGCAGCCTCACAGGGGTTGGGGGCTACACCTTC
CASSLTGVGGYTF
>14|TRBD1|TRBJ2-1|.|TRBV30
TGTGCCTGGGGTCTCACGCAGGGGGTCTCTGAGCAGTTCTTC
CAWGLTQGVSEQFF
>15|TRBD1|TRBJ2-7|.|TRBV5-5
TGTGCCAGCAGCTTGGACGGGACAGGGATCTACGAGCAGTACTTC
CASSLDGTGIYEQYF
>13|.|TRBJ2-1|.|TRBV5-1
TGCGCCAGCAGCTTGGGACTAGAGTATGAGCAGTTCTTC
CASSLGLEYEQFF
>15|.|TRBJ1-6|.|TRBV2
TGTGCCAGCAGTGTGTTAGAAGGGGGTGATTCACCCCTCCACTTT
CASSVLEGGDSPLHF
>14|.|TRBJ1-1|.|TRBV5-4
TGTGCCAGCAGGTCCGGAGGGGACACCACTGAAGCTTTCTTT
CASRSGGDTTEAFF
>14|.|TRBJ1-6|.|TRBV5-1
TGCGCCAGCAGCTTGGGACCGTCCAATTCACCCCTCCACTTT
CASSLGPSNSPLHF
>13|.|TRBJ2-7|.|TRBV6-6
TGTGCCAGCAGAATAGGTTCGACTTACGAGCAGTACTTC
CASRIGSTYEQYF
>14|TRBD1|TRBJ2-7|.|TRBV15
TGTGCCACCAGCAGATCACAGGGGCCCTACGAGCAGTACTTC
CATSRSQGPYEQYF
>15|.|TRBJ2-2|few|TRBV7-9
TGTGCCAGCAGCCCCCAGGCAACCTCAAATGGGGAGCTGTTTTTT
CASSPQATSNGELFF
>13|.|TRBJ2-7|.|TRBV7-2
TGTGCCAGCAGCCCAGGACGGGCCTACGAGCAGTACTTC
CASSPGRAYEQYF
>14|.|TRBJ1-1|few|TRBV6-4
TGTGCCAGCAGTGATACCTCGAGGGCGACTGAAGCTTTCTTT
CASSDTSRATEAFF
>18|TRBD2|TRBJ2-1|.|TRBV4-3
TGCGCCAGCAGCCAAGATGAAGGACTAGCGGGAGCCTACAATGAGCAGTTCTTC
CASSQDEGLAGAYNEQFF
>16|.|TRBJ2-3|.|TRBV30
TGTGCCTGGAGTGTAAGGGGGACTATCCCCACAGATACGCAGTATTTT
CAWSVRGTIPTDTQYF
>15|TRBD1|TRBJ1-4|.|TRBV9
TGTGCCAGCAGCGTTAGGACAGGGGGCGCTGAAAAACTGTTTTTT
CASSVRTGGAEKLFF
>14|TRBD1|TRBJ2-5|.|TRBV5-4
TGTGCCAGCAGCGGGAAACAGGGGGAAGAGACCCAGTACTTC
CASSGKQGEETQYF
>17|.|TRBJ1-1|few|TRBV5-6
TGTGCCAGCAGCTTTTACGGGGGGGTTTACATGAACACTGAAGCTTTCTTT
CASSFYGGVYMNTEAFF
>16|TRBD1|TRBJ1-4|few|TRBV23-1
TGCGCCAGCAGTCATGGTAGGGACAGGGGGAATGAAAAACTGTTTTTT
CASSHGRDRGNEKLFF
>13|TRBD1|TRBJ2-4|.|TRBV10-2
TGCGCCAGCAGTGCACAGGGGACAAACATTCAGTACTTC
CASSAQGTNIQYF